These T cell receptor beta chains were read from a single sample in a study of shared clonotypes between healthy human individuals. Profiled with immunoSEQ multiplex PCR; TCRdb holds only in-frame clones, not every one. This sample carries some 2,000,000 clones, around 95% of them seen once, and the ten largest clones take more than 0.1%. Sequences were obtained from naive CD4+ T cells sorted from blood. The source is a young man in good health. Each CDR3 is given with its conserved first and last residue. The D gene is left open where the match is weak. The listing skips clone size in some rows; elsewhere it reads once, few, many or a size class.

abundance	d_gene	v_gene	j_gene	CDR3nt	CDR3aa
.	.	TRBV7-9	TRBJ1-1	TGTGCCAGCAGCAACCTAGGGGTTAACACTGAAGCTTTCTTT	CASSNLGVNTEAFF
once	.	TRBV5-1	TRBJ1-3	TGCGCCAGCAGCCCTGGCCCGGGTGGAAACACCATATATTTT	CASSPGPGGNTIYF
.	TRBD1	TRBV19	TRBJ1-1	TGTGCCAGTACCACCGGGACAGCCGCAGTAGCTTTCTTT	CASTTGTAAVAFF
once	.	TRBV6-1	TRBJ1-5	TGTGCCAGCAGTGCCCCGACACAGGTAGCGGGTCAGCCCCAGCATTTT	CASSAPTQVAGQPQHF
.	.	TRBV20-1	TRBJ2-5	TGCAGTGCTGTGAAAGAGACCCAGTACTTC	CSAVKETQYF
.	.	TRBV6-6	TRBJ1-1	TGTGCCAGCAGTATATCTCAGGAGGCTGAAGCTTTCTTT	CASSISQEAEAFF
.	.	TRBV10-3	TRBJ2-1	TGTGCCATCAGTGAGTCTCCACTCGGGGAGCAGTTCTTC	CAISESPLGEQFF
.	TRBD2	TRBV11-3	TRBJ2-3	TGTGCCAGCAGCTCCGGACTAGCGTACTCAGATACGCAGTATTTT	CASSSGLAYSDTQYF
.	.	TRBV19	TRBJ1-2	TGTGCCAGTACCACGGGCCCAGGGGGCTACACCTTC	CASTTGPGGYTF
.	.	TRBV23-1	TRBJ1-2	TGCGCCAGCCCCGGGAATGGCTACACCTTC	CASPGNGYTF
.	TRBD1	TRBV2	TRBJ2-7	TGTGCCAGCAGTGAAGCGGCAGGGGGCGACTACGAGCAGTACTTC	CASSEAAGGDYEQYF
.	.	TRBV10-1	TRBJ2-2	TGCGCCAGCAGAAGGCGCTCCGGGGAGCTGTTTTTT	CASRRRSGELFF
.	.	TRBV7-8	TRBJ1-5	TGTGCCAGCAGCTTAGAGCCAGGGAGCAATCAGCCCCAGCATTTT	CASSLEPGSNQPQHF
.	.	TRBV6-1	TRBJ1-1	TGTGCCAGCAGTGAAAGGAACCCCCCCTTTACGGCTTTCTTT	CASSERNPPFTAFF
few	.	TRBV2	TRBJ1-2	TGTGCCAGCAGCCACAGGGCTCGGGGCTACACCTTC	CASSHRARGYTF
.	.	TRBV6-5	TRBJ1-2	TGTGCCAGCAGTCCGGGCAGCGGGTCTGGCTACACCTTC	CASSPGSGSGYTF
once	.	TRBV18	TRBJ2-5	TGTGCCAGCTCACCAACCGCAGGGTACCAAGAGACCCAGTACTTC	CASSPTAGYQETQYF
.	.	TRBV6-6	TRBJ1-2	TGTGCCAGCAGTTACTCGGGACAATCATCCTATGGCTACACCTTC	CASSYSGQSSYGYTF
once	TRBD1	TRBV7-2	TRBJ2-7	TGTGCCAGCAAACCGGGACAGGCTTACTACGAGCAGTACTTC	CASKPGQAYYEQYF
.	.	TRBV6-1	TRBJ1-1	TGTGCCAGCAGTGACCAGGGACATAACACTGAAGCTTTCTTT	CASSDQGHNTEAFF
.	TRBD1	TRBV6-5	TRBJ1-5	TGTGCCAGCAGCGGACAGGGAAAACAGCCCCAGCATTTT	CASSGQGKQPQHF
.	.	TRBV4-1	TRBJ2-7	TGCGCCAGCAGCCAAAACCGAGCCTACGAGCAGTACTTC	CASSQNRAYEQYF
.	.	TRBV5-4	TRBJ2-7	TGTGCCAGCAGCCACGGATCTAACCCCTACGAGCAGTACTTC	CASSHGSNPYEQYF
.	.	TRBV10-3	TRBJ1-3	TGTGCCGTCCGTAGGGAAAACACCATATATTTT	CAVRRENTIYF
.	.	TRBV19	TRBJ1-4	TGTGCCAGTAGTTCCGGACAGAAAACTAATGAAAAACTGTTTTTT	CASSSGQKTNEKLFF
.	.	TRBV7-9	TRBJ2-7	TGTGCCAGCAGCTTAGGCCAGAACAACTACGAGCAGTACTTC	CASSLGQNNYEQYF
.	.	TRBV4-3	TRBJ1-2	TGCGCCAGCAGCCAGCCACCCGGGATCACCTTC	CASSQPPGITF
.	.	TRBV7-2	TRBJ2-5	TGTGCCAGCAGCGCCGGGCCGGACGAGACCCAGTACTTC	CASSAGPDETQYF
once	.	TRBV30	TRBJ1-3	TGTGCCTGGAGTGAGAACTCTGGAAACACCATATATTTT	CAWSENSGNTIYF
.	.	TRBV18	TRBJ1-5	TGTGCCAGCTCCCCTCAGGGCCCGTATAGCAATCAGCCCCAGCATTTT	CASSPQGPYSNQPQHF
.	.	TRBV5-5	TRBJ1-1	TGTGCCAGCAGCTTATTTGGGAACACTGAAGCTTTCTTT	CASSLFGNTEAFF
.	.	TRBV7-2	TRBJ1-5	TGTGCCAGCAGCTTATGGGGAAATCAGCCCCAGCATTTT	CASSLWGNQPQHF
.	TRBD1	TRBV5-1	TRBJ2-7	TGCGCCAGCAGCTTGGACAGGGGTTCATTCTCCTACGAGCAGTACTTC	CASSLDRGSFSYEQYF
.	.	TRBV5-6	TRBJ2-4	TGTGCCAGCAGGAGGGGGAGCCCCGGGGACATTCAGTACTTC	CASRRGSPGDIQYF
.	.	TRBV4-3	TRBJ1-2	TGCGCCAGCAGCCCGGCGGGGGGGGCGTATGGCTACACCTTC	CASSPAGGAYGYTF
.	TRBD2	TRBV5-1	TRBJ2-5	TGCGCCAGCCAGCGCGGGGGGCAAGAGACCCAGTACTTC	CASQRGGQETQYF
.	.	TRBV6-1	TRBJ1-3	TGTGCCAGCACCGAGTCAAGCTCTGGAAACACCATATATTTT	CASTESSSGNTIYF
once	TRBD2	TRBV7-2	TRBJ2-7	TGTGCCAGCAGCTTACTCTCCGTCCTTGGACTAGCGGCCACCTACGAGCAGTACTTC	CASSLLSVLGLAATYEQYF
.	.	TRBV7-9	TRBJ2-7	TGTGCCAGCAGCTTAGGTCATAGCTACGAGCAGTACTTC	CASSLGHSYEQYF
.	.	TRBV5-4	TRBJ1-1	TGTGCCAGCAGCTTGGGGGGGGACCCAGGAGGACCTTTCTTT	CASSLGGDPGGPFF
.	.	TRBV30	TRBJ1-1	TGTGCCTGGAGCACGGATCCGAATGGGTACATGAACACTGAAGCTTTCTTT	CAWSTDPNGYMNTEAFF
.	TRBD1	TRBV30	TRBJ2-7	TGTGCCTGGAACTCCGGGACAGCTTCCTACGAGCAGTACTTC	CAWNSGTASYEQYF
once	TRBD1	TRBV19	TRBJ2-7	TGTGCCAGTGCTCCGGCACAGGGGGTATACGAGCAGTACTTC	CASAPAQGVYEQYF
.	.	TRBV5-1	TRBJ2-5	TGCGCCAGCAGCTTGGGGGTCAGCCAAGAGACCCAGTACTTC	CASSLGVSQETQYF
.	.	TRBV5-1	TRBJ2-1	TGCGCCAGCAGCGGAGGGAGCTCCTACAATGAGCAGTTCTTC	CASSGGSSYNEQFF
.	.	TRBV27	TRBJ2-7	TGTGCCAGCAGTTCCATAGCGGAAAGCTCCTACGAGCAGTACTTC	CASSSIAESSYEQYF